These 31 T cell receptor beta chains share one sample of origin, sequenced in a study of control samples from healthy donors and cancer patients. The assay was immunoSEQ multiplex PCR, and TCRdb's table has in-frame clones only and misses some. The table shows approximately 140,000 clones, with roughly 92% occurring only once. The sequencing sample was made of blood. The source of these receptors is a man aged 30 to 45 in good health.

The V and J genes are TRBV27 and TRBJ2-1; 7 bases match TRBD1. This CDR3 spans 13 amino acids. After removal of 4 bases from V and 6 bases from J, the junction contained 3 bases not matched to a gene. Per germline, CDR1 MNHEY and CDR2 SMNVEV (reference sequence). The CDR3 nucleotides are TGTGCCAGCAGTTGGACAGGCAGCAATGAGCAGTTCTTC. Translating it yields CASSWTGSNEQFF.

The V gene is TRBV28, the J gene TRBJ1-1; 7 bases are a match to TRBD1. CDR1 and CDR2 from the germline V gene are MDHEN and SYDVKM. V lost 6 bases, J lost 9 bases, and 10 bases stayed unmatched. This CDR3 region has 13 residues. Here the CDR3 reads CASRGGTAQKAFF. The CDR3 nucleotides read TGTGCCAGCAGGGGTGGGACAGCACAAAAAGCTTTCTTT.

The V and J genes are TRBV6-5 and TRBJ2-7; D is possibly TRBD2 (6 bases). Germline CDR1 is MNHEY and CDR2 is SVGAGI. This CDR3 is 15 amino acids long. V gave up 7 bases and J gave up 0 bases, with 16 bases separating them. The CDR3 sequence: CASTGTQGPSYEQYF. The DNA for the CDR3 is TGTGCCAGCACAGGGACTCAGGGTCCCTCCTACGAGCAGTACTTC.

This clone showed up just a few times. The genes are TRBV5-4 and TRBJ2-7, with D perhaps matching TRBD1 (5 bases). This CDR3 comprises 13 residues. V lost 0 bases and J 7 bases, leaving 11 bases between the germline ends. Germline loops: CDR1 SGHNT, CDR2 YYREEE (reference sequence). CDR3 protein: CASSLGAGQEQYF. The CDR3 nucleotides are TGTGCCAGCAGCTTGGGGGCAGGGCAGGAGCAGTACTTC.

The V and J genes are TRBV2 and TRBJ1-2, with 7 bases aligning to TRBD1. Germline loops: CDR1 SNHLY, CDR2 FYNNEI. This CDR3 has 16 amino acids. The ends lost 3 bases at V and 7 bases at J; junction bases unmatched: 14. The CDR3 loop reads CASSERPTGSNGGYTF. The CDR3 DNA sequence: TGTGCCAGCAGTGAGCGACCGACAGGGTCAAACGGTGGCTACACCTTC.

The chain recombines TRBV30 with TRBJ2-2, with TRBD2 identical over 11 bases. The junction had 1 base not matched to a gene; V was cut back by 3 bases and J by 7 bases. There are 13 residues in the CDR3. From germline, CDR1 is GTSNPN and CDR2 SVGIG (reference sequence). The CDR3 spells CAWRLAGVGELFF. DNA of the CDR3: TGTGCCTGGAGACTAGCGGGAGTCGGGGAGCTGTTTTTT.

This rearrangement joins TRBV5-3 to TRBJ2-2; TRBD1 aligns across 10 bases. TRBV5-3 is filed as an ORF, its function uncertain. J gave up 3 bases and V 5 bases, and 7 bases lay outside the gene matches. The CDR3 loop spans 16 amino acids. This CDR3 reads CARRTGTGVDTGELFF. CDR3 coding DNA: TGTGCCAGAAGAACCGGGACAGGGGTGGACACCGGGGAGCTGTTTTTT.

J is TRBJ2-7 and V is TRBV29-1; 10 bases are a match to TRBD1. The V gene's germline CDR1 is SQVTM and CDR2 ANQGSEA. The CDR3 runs 12 residues. Trimming at V came to 6 bases and at J to 3 bases, leaving 2 bases not matched to a gene. The CDR3 DNA sequence: TGCAGCGTCCGGACAGGGGGCTACGAGCAGTACTTC. This sequence encodes CSVRTGGYEQYF.

J is TRBJ2-1 and V is TRBV6-4; D might be TRBD1 or TRBD2, each matching 5 bases. V gave up 7 bases and J gave up 6 bases, with 16 bases separating them. CDR1 MRHNA and CDR2 SNTAGT come from the germline V gene. The CDR3 is 14 amino acids. The CDR3 DNA follows: TGTGCCAGCACCGACGGGACGTCGTCCAATGAGCAGTTCTTC. It yields the protein CASTDGTSSNEQFF.

This chain uses TRBV30 with TRBJ1-1, with D possibly matching TRBD1 (5 bases). CDR1 is GTSNPN, CDR2 SVGIG, per germline (reference sequence). The V gene lost 2 bases and the J gene lost 2 bases, with 12 bases spanning the gap. The CDR3 is made up of 14 amino acids. For the CDR3, the DNA is TGTGCCTGGAGTTTAATGGGGGGTAACACTGAAGCTTTCTTT. Translating gives CAWSLMGGNTEAFF.

This chain connects TRBV5-3 to TRBJ2-7; 8 positions agree with TRBD1. TRBV5-3 is reported as an ORF; its role is uncertain. This CDR3 contains 16 residues. With 4 bases clipped from V and 2 bases from J, the junction kept 11 bases outside the gene matches. CDR3 in amino acids: CARSRGPGQAPYEQYF. The CDR3 DNA reads as TGTGCCAGAAGCAGGGGCCCGGGACAGGCCCCCTACGAGCAGTACTTC.

The genes are TRBV30 and TRBJ2-7; 8 bases line up with TRBD2. The CDR3 contains 15 residues. Trimming cost V 2 bases and J 6 bases; bases outside gene matches: 12. Looked up from germline, CDR1 is GTSNPN and CDR2 is SVGIG (reference sequence). The CDR3 bases are TGTGCCTGGAGTAGGGCACGGACTAGCCCCGGCGAGCAGTACTTC. As protein: CAWSRARTSPGEQYF.

V and J are TRBV4-1 and TRBJ2-2; D is perhaps TRBD1 (5 bases). Germline V gene sequence: CDR1 MGHRA, CDR2 YSYEKL. The ends were cut back, 4 bases at V and 1 base at J, with 13 bases in the middle. The CDR3 extends over 16 amino acids. The CDR3 protein is CASSPGGAKNTGELFF. The CDR3 DNA sequence: TGCGCCAGCAGCCCGGGTGGGGCCAAGAACACCGGGGAGCTGTTTTTT.

V gene TRBV7-2 combines with J gene TRBJ2-7; TRBD2 matches at 7 bases. This CDR3 spans 14 amino acids. Germline lookup yields CDR1 SGHTA and CDR2 FQGNSA. V lost 6 bases, J lost 0 bases, and 5 bases stayed unmatched. CDR3 bases: TGTGCCAGCAGGTTGGGCGGGAGCTCCTACGAGCAGTACTTC. Protein: CASRLGGSSYEQYF.

The V gene is TRBV16, the J gene TRBJ1-2, with D tentatively TRBD1 (5 bases). Germline assignment: CDR1 KGHSY and CDR2 FQNENV. CDR3 size: 16 residues. V was pared by 4 bases and J by 3 bases, with 18 bases between. The CDR3 DNA reads TGTGCCAGCAGCCGGGACGGGACCGTGGGGGACTATGGCTACACCTTC. This encodes CASSRDGTVGDYGYTF.

The chain links TRBV10-3 to TRBJ1-2; D unresolved. With 7 bases removed from V and 4 bases from J, the gap between germline ends came to 13 bases. The germline gives CDR1 ENHRY, CDR2 SYGVKD. CDR3 length: 13 residues. The CDR3 is CAIKEVTGYGYTF. In DNA, the CDR3 is TGTGCCATCAAAGAGGTTACGGGCTATGGCTACACCTTC.

The rearrangement joins TRBV2 to TRBJ2-5; D remains ambiguous. The CDR3 spans 11 residues. From germline, CDR1 is SNHLY and CDR2 FYNNEI. The V and J ends lost 3 bases and 4 bases respectively, with 3 bases between them. The CDR3 DNA reads TGTGCCAGCAGTGATGCAGAGACCCAGTACTTC. Protein: CASSDAETQYF.

The rearrangement joins TRBV28 to TRBJ2-4, with 11 bases fitting TRBD2. CDR3 length equals 19 residues. Looked up from germline, CDR1 is MDHEN and CDR2 is SYDVKM. The ends lost 6 bases at V and 0 bases at J; junction bases unmatched: 13. The CDR3 region has the DNA TGTGCCAGCAGCCCCACTAGCGGGAGTCCGACTTTAGCCAAAAACATTCAGTACTTC. Translated, it gives CASSPTSGSPTLAKNIQYF. The variable domain in full, with the rest retrieved from reference TRBV28 and TRBJ2-4, is DVKVTQSSRYLVKRTGEKVFLECVQDMDHENMFWYRQDPGLGLRLIYFSYDVKMKEKGDIPEGYSVSREKKERFSLILESASTNQTSMYLCASSPTSGSPTLAKNIQYFGAGTRLSVL.

The chain recombines TRBV11-2 with TRBJ2-5; 11 nucleotides match TRBD2. J gave up 2 bases and V 5 bases, and 4 bases lay outside the gene matches. Per germline, CDR1 SGHAT and CDR2 FQNNGV. The CDR3 covers 15 residues. The CDR3, as DNA: TGTGCCAGCAGCCGACTAGCGGGGAGACAAGAGACCCAGTACTTC. It translates to CASSRLAGRQETQYF.

This clone was seen once. The gene calls are TRBV12-3 or TRBV12-4 and TRBJ1-2; weak D call: TRBD1 (5 bases). The germline V and J ends were trimmed by 3 bases and 8 bases, with 13 bases remaining between them. The CDR3 consists of 13 residues. Written as DNA, the CDR3 is TGTGCCAGCAGTTTGGCAGGGACCCTCGGCTACACCTTC. Translation: CASSLAGTLGYTF.

The chain recombines TRBV19 with TRBJ1-5; D perhaps matches TRBD1 (6 bases). This CDR3 is built from 15 residues. V lost 5 bases to trimming and J lost 4 bases, with 15 bases between them. In germline, CDR1 is LNHDA, CDR2 SQIVND (reference sequence). The CDR3 DNA reads TGTGCCAGTAGTCCCTGGACAGACCCTAATCAGCCCCAGCATTTT. Residues: CASSPWTDPNQPQHF.

The gene calls are TRBV5-1 and TRBJ2-3, with unresolved D. The CDR3 loop spans 15 amino acids. Germline loops: CDR1 SGHRS, CDR2 YFSETQ. V was pared by 4 bases and J by 6 bases, with 18 bases between. The CDR3 nucleotides read TGCGCCAGCAGCCGTTTTGAGCTTATAGGGGATACGCAGTATTTT. This encodes CASSRFELIGDTQYF.

V usage is TRBV19 and J usage is TRBJ2-5; D ambiguous. Germline loops: CDR1 LNHDA, CDR2 SQIVND (reference sequence). The CDR3 runs to 13 residues. Trimming removed 3 bases from V and 2 bases from J, with 7 bases in between. The CDR3 nucleotides read TGTGCCAGTAGTATGGCAAGACAAGAGACCCAGTACTTC. It codes for CASSMARQETQYF.

The count of this clone is one. V gene TRBV25-1 combines with J gene TRBJ2-1; D possibly corresponds to TRBD2 (6 bases). The CDR3 length is 14 residues. Germline V gene data show CDR1 as MGHDK and CDR2 as SYGVNS. V was clipped by 11 bases and J by 5 bases, with 19 bases between them. The CDR3 here is CAARDGTNHNEQFF. CDR3 nucleotides: TGTGCCGCGCGGGACGGGACCAATCACAATGAGCAGTTCTTC. Looking up the rest from reference TRBV25-1 and TRBJ2-1 gives the full variable domain: EADIYQTPRYLVIGTGKKITLECSQTMGHDKMYWYQQDPGMELHLIHYSYGVNSTEKGDLSSESTVSRIRTEHFPLTLESARPSHTSQYLCAARDGTNHNEQFFGPGTRLTVL.

The chain is built from TRBV2 and TRBJ2-3; no clear D gene. CDR3 size: 11 residues. Looked up from germline, CDR1 is SNHLY and CDR2 is FYNNEI. Trimming stripped 5 bases from V and 3 bases from J, with 3 bases between. CDR3 amino acids: CASSYTDTQYF. The CDR3 region has the DNA TGTGCCAGCAGTTATACAGATACGCAGTATTTT.

The chain has TRBV20-1 and TRBJ2-1; D unclear. This CDR3 is 10 amino acids long. V was cut by 4 bases and J by 8 bases, with 6 bases left in between. The germline gives CDR1 DFQATT, CDR2 SNEGSKA (reference sequence). The CDR3 is CSANGHEQFF. CDR3 DNA sequence: TGCAGTGCTAACGGCCATGAGCAGTTCTTC.

The chain employs TRBV28 and TRBJ2-2; D remains ambiguous. The CDR3 has 13 amino acids. The germline V gene encodes CDR1 MDHEN and CDR2 SYDVKM. V was clipped by 6 bases and J by 2 bases, with 7 bases between them. CDR3 sequence: CASRSQNTGELFF. The CDR3 coding sequence is TGTGCCAGCAGATCCCAAAACACCGGGGAGCTGTTTTTT.

J is TRBJ2-3 and V is TRBV7-9; D gene ambiguous. Germline CDR1 is SEHNR and CDR2 is FQNEAQ (reference sequence). The CDR3 is made up of 13 amino acids. V was pared by 5 bases and J by 2 bases, with 8 bases between. The chain's CDR3 is CASSRPNTDTQYF. CDR3 in DNA: TGTGCCAGCAGCCGTCCGAACACAGATACGCAGTATTTT.

The chain links TRBV28 to TRBJ1-1; D remains ambiguous. V shed 6 bases and J shed 0 bases, with 17 bases lying between them. The CDR3 spans 16 residues. Germline CDR1 and CDR2: MDHEN and SYDVKM. CDR3: CASSETRPPMNTEAFF. CDR3 in DNA: TGTGCCAGCAGCGAAACTCGACCGCCTATGAACACTGAAGCTTTCTTT. Filled out from reference TRBV28 and TRBJ1-1, the complete variable domain reads DVKVTQSSRYLVKRTGEKVFLECVQDMDHENMFWYRQDPGLGLRLIYFSYDVKMKEKGDIPEGYSVSREKKERFSLILESASTNQTSMYLCASSETRPPMNTEAFFGQGTRLTVV.

The chain carries TRBV5-1 and TRBJ2-3, with no clear D. Germline V gene lookup returns CDR1 SGHRS and CDR2 YFSETQ. V was pared by 1 base and J by 0 bases, with 12 bases between. The CDR3 sequence is 16 residues long. DNA of the CDR3: TGCGCCAGCAGCTTGACGGGTGCGTTTAGCACAGATACGCAGTATTTT. It specifies CASSLTGAFSTDTQYF. The variable domain in full, completed from reference TRBV5-1 and TRBJ2-3, reads KAGVTQTPRYLIKTRGQQVTLSCSPISGHRSVSWYQQTPGQGLQFLFEYFSETQRNKGNFPGRFSGRQFSNSRSEMNVSTLELGDSALYLCASSLTGAFSTDTQYFGPGTRLTVL.

The chain carries TRBV30 and TRBJ1-3, with TRBD1 matching over 9 bases. The CDR3 has 16 residues. Trimming cost V 2 bases and J 0 bases; bases outside gene matches: 5. Germline V gene lookup returns CDR1 GTSNPN and CDR2 SVGIG (reference sequence). The CDR3 reads CAWSTGQGLSGNTIYF. CDR3 coding DNA: TGTGCCTGGAGTACCGGACAGGGGCTCTCTGGAAACACCATATATTTT.